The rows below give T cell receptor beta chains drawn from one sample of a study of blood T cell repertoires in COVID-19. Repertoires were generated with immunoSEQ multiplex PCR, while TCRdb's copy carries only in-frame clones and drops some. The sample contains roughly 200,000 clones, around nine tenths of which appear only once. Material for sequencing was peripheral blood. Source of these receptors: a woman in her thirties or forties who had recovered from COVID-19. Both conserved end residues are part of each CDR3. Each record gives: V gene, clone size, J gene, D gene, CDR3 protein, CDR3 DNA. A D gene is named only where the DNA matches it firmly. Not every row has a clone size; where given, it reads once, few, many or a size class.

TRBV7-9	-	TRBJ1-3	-	CASSLYVEGNTIYF	TGTGCCAGCAGCTTATACGTCGAGGGAAACACCATATATTTT
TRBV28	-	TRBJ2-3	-	CASSFAGADTQYF	TGTGCCAGCAGTTTCGCAGGGGCAGATACGCAGTATTTT
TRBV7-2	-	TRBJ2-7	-	CASSPAAGANYEQYF	TGTGCCAGCAGCCCGGCGGCAGGGGCTAACTACGAGCAGTACTTC
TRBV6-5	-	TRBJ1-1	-	CASSYSRGNTEAFF	TGTGCCAGCAGTTACTCCCGGGGGAACACTGAAGCTTTCTTT
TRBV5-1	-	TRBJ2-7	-	CASSYQLDKGYEQYF	TGCGCCAGCAGCTATCAATTGGACAAGGGCTACGAGCAGTACTTC
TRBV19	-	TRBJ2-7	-	CASSGQDNSYEQYF	TGTGCCAGTAGTGGCCAGGATAATTCCTACGAGCAGTACTTC
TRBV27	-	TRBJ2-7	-	CASSLGPEQYF	TGTGCCAGCAGTTTAGGCCCCGAGCAGTACTTC
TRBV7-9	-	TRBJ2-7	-	CASSARTVPYF	TGTGCCAGCAGCGCCAGGACAGTTCCGTACTTC
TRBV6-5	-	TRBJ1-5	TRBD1	CASNPLDRVNQPQHF	TGTGCCAGCAATCCCTTGGACAGGGTCAATCAGCCCCAGCATTTT
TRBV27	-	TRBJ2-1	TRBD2	CASSSGTSGMDEQFF	TGTGCCAGCAGTTCAGGGACTAGCGGGATGGATGAGCAGTTCTTC
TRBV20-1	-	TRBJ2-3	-	CSARASDTQYF	TGCAGTGCTAGAGCCTCGGATACGCAGTATTTT
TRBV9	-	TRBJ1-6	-	CASSPMEGSSPLHF	TGTGCCAGCAGCCCCATGGAGGGTTCGTCACCCCTCCACTTT
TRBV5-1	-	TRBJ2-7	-	CASSFTEGEQYF	TGCGCCAGCAGCTTCACAGAAGGCGAGCAGTACTTC
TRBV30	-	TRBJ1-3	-	CAWDSGNTIYF	TGTGCCTGGGACAGTGGAAACACCATATATTTT
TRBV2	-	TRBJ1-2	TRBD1	CASSATGEDGYTF	TGTGCCAGCAGTGCGACAGGGGAGGATGGCTACACCTTC
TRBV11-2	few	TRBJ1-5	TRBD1	CASSFGQGGNQPQHF	TGTGCCAGCAGCTTTGGACAGGGAGGCAATCAGCCCCAGCATTTT
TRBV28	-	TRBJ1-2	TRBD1	CASTFAGQGYSGVPYGYTF	TGTGCCAGCACCTTCGCCGGACAGGGTTATTCTGGAGTGCCCTATGGCTACACCTTC
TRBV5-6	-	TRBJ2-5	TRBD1	CASSLAITGGGTQYF	TGTGCCAGCAGCTTGGCCATCACAGGGGGCGGGACCCAGTACTTC
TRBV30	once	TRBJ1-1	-	CAWTSADEAFF	TGTGCCTGGACCTCGGCGGATGAGGCTTTCTTT
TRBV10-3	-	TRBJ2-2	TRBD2	CAITEGLANTGELFF	TGTGCCATAACAGAGGGACTAGCTAACACCGGGGAGCTGTTTTTT
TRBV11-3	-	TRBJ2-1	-	CASSNQMGTGEQFF	TGTGCCAGCAGTAACCAGATGGGGACTGGTGAGCAGTTCTTC
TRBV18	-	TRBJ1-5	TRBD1	CASSPTGQGHQPQHF	TGTGCCAGCTCACCTACGGGACAGGGCCATCAGCCCCAGCATTTT
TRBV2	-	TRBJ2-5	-	CASRAGYQETQYF	TGTGCCAGCAGGGCCGGGTACCAAGAGACCCAGTACTTC
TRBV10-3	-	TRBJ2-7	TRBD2	CATSTSGSSNEQYF	TGTGCCACTTCGACTAGCGGGAGTAGCAACGAGCAGTACTTC
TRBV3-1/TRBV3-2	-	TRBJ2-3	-	CASSPGTQQYF	TGTGCCAGCAGCCCGGGGACTCAGCAGTATTTT
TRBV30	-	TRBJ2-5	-	CAWSPRGMTQYF	TGTGCCTGGAGTCCGAGAGGGATGACCCAGTACTTC
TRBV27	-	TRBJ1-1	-	CASSDAGLMDTEAFF	TGTGCCAGCAGTGATGCGGGGTTGATGGACACTGAAGCTTTCTTT
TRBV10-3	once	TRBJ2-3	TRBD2	CAISGSGRRADTQYF	TGTGCCATCAGTGGTAGCGGGAGGAGGGCAGATACGCAGTATTTT
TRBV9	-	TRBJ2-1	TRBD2	CASSVVAGDYNEQFF	TGTGCCAGCAGCGTAGTCGCGGGAGACTACAATGAGCAGTTCTTC
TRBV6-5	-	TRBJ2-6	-	CASSPTGANVLTF	TGTGCCAGCAGTCCGACAGGGGCCAACGTCCTGACTTTC
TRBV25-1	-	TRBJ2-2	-	CASSGLRGTGELFF	TGTGCCAGCAGTGGGCTCCGAGGGACCGGGGAGCTGTTTTTT